The 30 T cell receptor beta chains reported below all come from one sample, sequenced in a study of T-cell reconstitution after alpha-beta-depleted transplantation in children. Unique molecular identifiers were used to barcode this TCRbeta library. TCRdb itself ran the PCR reads through MiXCR, one entry per CDR3 protein. Among a few hundred thousand distinct CDR3 sequences listed, roughly 13% were seen once. The source material was PBMCs, mostly from graft donor cells, sampled 360 days after TCRalphabeta/CD19-depleted stem cell transplant. These TCRs come from a male patient under 18 who had a stem cell transplant for acute myeloid leukemia, so the T cells may come from the graft donor.

This clonotype was counted ten times or more. This rearrangement joins TRBV20-1 to TRBJ1-2; a possible D gene is TRBD1 (6 bases). This CDR3 spans 13 amino acids. V was clipped by 5 bases and J by 5 bases, with 15 bases between them. CDR1 and CDR2 (germline): DFQATT, SNEGSKA (reference sequence). The CDR3 loop is CSARRLGGYGYTF. The CDR3, as DNA: TGCAGTGCTCGTCGCCTAGGGGGTTATGGCTACACCTTC.

The J gene is TRBJ2-7, the V gene TRBV4-1, with a weak D call TRBD1 (6 bases). Per the germline V gene, CDR1 is MGHRA and CDR2 is YSYEKL. CDR3 length: 14 residues. V was clipped by 4 bases and J by 5 bases, with 15 bases between them. This chain's CDR3 is CASSLEGERDEQYF. The CDR3 DNA is TGCGCCAGCAGCCTCGAGGGGGAGAGAGACGAGCAGTACTTC.

This clonotype has only a few counts. The rearrangement joins TRBV20-1 to TRBJ2-3; maybe TRBD1 (7 bases). V was pared by 1 base and J by 1 base, with 12 bases between. The CDR3 spans 15 residues. Germline V lookup: CDR1 DFQATT, CDR2 SNEGSKA (reference sequence). CDR3 sequence reads: CSARVAGGRTDTQYF. The CDR3 DNA reads TGCAGTGCTAGAGTTGCAGGGGGGCGCACAGATACGCAGTATTTT.

In this sample, this clonotype turned up a few times. The V gene is TRBV12-3 or TRBV12-4, the J gene TRBJ2-7; the match to TRBD2 covers 7 bases. Losses at the gene ends were 5 bases for V and 0 bases for J; bases not matched to a gene: 13. This CDR3 has 17 amino acids. The CDR3 spells CASSTLLATTFSYEQYF. In nucleotides, the CDR3 is TGTGCCAGCAGTACCCTACTAGCGACGACGTTCTCCTACGAGCAGTACTTC.

In its sample, this clonotype was seen many times. V gene TRBV5-1 combines with J gene TRBJ2-3; D not certain. V lost 0 bases to trimming and J lost 0 bases, with 8 bases between them. The CDR3 is made up of 15 amino acids. CDR1 and CDR2 (germline): SGHRS, YFSETQ. CDR3 residues: CASSLGVVSTDTQYF. The CDR3 DNA sequence: TGCGCCAGCAGCTTGGGGGTTGTGAGCACAGATACGCAGTATTTT.

This clonotype came up many times. The chain is built from TRBV5-1 and TRBJ2-7; the D gene is possibly TRBD2 (6 bases). The CDR3 totals 14 residues. CDR1 is SGHRS and CDR2 is YFSETQ in the germline V gene. Trimming took 3 bases from V and 2 from J, leaving 12 bases between them. This CDR3 reads CASSYTGLAYEQYF. CDR3 in DNA: TGCGCCAGCAGCTACACGGGACTTGCCTACGAGCAGTACTTC.

This clonotype was counted many times. This chain joins TRBV20-1 and TRBJ2-4, with TRBD2 matching over 11 bases. Germline V gives CDR1 DFQATT, CDR2 SNEGSKA (reference sequence). This CDR3 is built from 15 residues. The trim removed 5 bases at V and 5 bases at J, leaving 8 bases unmatched. CDR3 amino acids: CSASQLAGVENIQYF. The CDR3 region has the DNA TGCAGTGCTTCCCAACTAGCGGGAGTTGAAAACATTCAGTACTTC.

This clonotype was observed a few times. The chain links TRBV7-2 to TRBJ2-7, with D hard to call. This CDR3 contains 14 residues. Per the germline V gene, CDR1 is SGHTA and CDR2 is FQGNSA. V lost 3 bases to trimming and J lost 0 bases, with 9 bases between them. The CDR3 sequence is CASSLGPHSYEQYF. CDR3 sequence (DNA): TGTGCCAGCAGCTTGGGTCCCCACTCCTACGAGCAGTACTTC.

The rearrangement joins TRBV2 to TRBJ2-1, with 8 bases lining up with TRBD2. Trimming removed 2 bases from V and 4 bases from J; junction bases left unmatched: 10. Germline V gene sequence: CDR1 SNHLY, CDR2 FYNNEI. The CDR3 is 17 residues long. DNA of the CDR3: TGTGCCAGCAGTGAATCATTAGCGGGGCTCGGATACAATGAGCAGTTCTTC. Its protein product is CASSESLAGLGYNEQFF. Full variable domain (remainder filled in from reference TRBV2 and TRBJ2-1): EPEVTQTPSHQVTQMGQEVILRCVPISNHLYFYWYRQILGQKVEFLVSFYNNEISEKSEIFDDQFSVERPDGSNFTLKIRSTKLEDSAMYFCASSESLAGLGYNEQFFGPGTRLTVL.

In regard to this clonotype: Because it lacks the conserved phenylalanine or tryptophan at the end, this CDR3 is likely a read error. The limits of the CDR3 on the DNA are not certain, so only TCRdb's listed CDR3 is given. The rearrangement uses TRBV4-3 and TRBJ2-7; the D segment call TRBD1 is taken from the table without a DNA check. The germline V gene has CDR1 LGHNA and CDR2 YSLEER. A total of 12 residues make up the CDR3, ends included. The CDR3 protein is CASSRRSGHSSI.

There are many counts of this clonotype. V usage is TRBV14 and J usage is TRBJ2-5; D gene unclear. The CDR3 length is 11 residues. Trimming shortened V by 2 bases and J by 6 bases, and 4 bases separated the two germline ends. Germline V gene sequence: CDR1 SGHDN, CDR2 FVKESK. This CDR3 reads CASSQLKTQYF. Here the CDR3 DNA reads TGTGCCAGCAGCCAACTGAAGACCCAGTACTTC.

V and J are TRBV2 and TRBJ2-2; TRBD2 matches at 9 bases. CDR1 and CDR2 (germline): SNHLY, FYNNEI. The CDR3 runs to 13 residues. V trimming: 8 bases; J trimming: 8 bases; junction bases outside the gene matches: 6. The CDR3 spells CASGREGPGELFF. In DNA, the CDR3 is TGTGCCAGCGGGCGGGAGGGCCCAGGGGAGCTGTTTTTT.

This clonotype was seen a few times. The chain combines TRBV6-2 or TRBV6-3 with TRBJ2-7; TRBD1 matches at 10 bases. Trimming took 2 bases from V and 9 from J; bases not matched to a gene: 7. The CDR3 runs 14 residues. Germline V gene lookup returns CDR1 MNHEY and CDR2 SVGEGT. The CDR3: CASSYPGTGVGQYF. The CDR3 region has the DNA TGTGCCAGCAGTTACCCAGGGACAGGGGTTGGGCAGTACTTC.

This clonotype was seen more than once but under ten times. The chain carries TRBV3-1 and TRBJ2-1, with 8 bases lining up with TRBD1. Germline lookup yields CDR1 LGHDT and CDR2 YNNKEL (reference sequence). CDR3 size: 15 residues. V shed 5 bases and J 8 bases; nucleotides not matched to a gene: 11. CDR3 sequence: CASSKWTGPPDEQFF. As DNA, the CDR3 is TGTGCCAGCAGCAAGTGGACAGGGCCACCGGATGAGCAGTTCTTC.

This clonotype was picked up one time. CDR3 loop: CASSALAGIYEQYF. CDR3 in DNA: TGTGCCAGCAGTGCCCTAGCGGGAATCTACGAGCAGTACTTC. The chain joins TRBV28 to TRBJ2-7, with 9 bases lining up with TRBD2. Per the germline V gene, CDR1 is MDHEN and CDR2 is SYDVKM. The CDR3 runs to 14 residues. V shed 5 bases and J 3 bases; nucleotides not matched to a gene: 5. Drawing the rest from reference TRBV28 and TRBJ2-7, the complete variable domain is DVKVTQSSRYLVKRTGEKVFLECVQDMDHENMFWYRQDPGLGLRLIYFSYDVKMKEKGDIPEGYSVSREKKERFSLILESASTNQTSMYLCASSALAGIYEQYFGPGTRLTVT.

This clonotype came up a few times. This chain uses TRBV4-2 with TRBJ2-6; D is perhaps TRBD1 (5 bases). This CDR3 is built from 16 residues. From germline, CDR1 is LGHNA and CDR2 YNFKEQ. The germline V and J ends were trimmed by 2 bases and 0 bases, with 8 bases remaining between them. Here the CDR3 reads CASSQPTGSGANVLTF. For the CDR3, the DNA is TGTGCCAGCAGCCAACCTACAGGCTCTGGGGCCAACGTCCTGACTTTC.

This clonotype has a handful of counts. This rearrangement joins TRBV29-1 to TRBJ2-7; perhaps TRBD2 as D (5 bases). Germline V gene sequence: CDR1 SQVTM, CDR2 ANQGSEA. Trimming pared 7 bases from V and 1 base from J, leaving 14 bases between. This CDR3 has 13 amino acids. The CDR3 DNA is TGCAGCGCTGCCCCTTTAGCGTCCTACGAGCAGTACTTC. Its translation: CSAAPLASYEQYF.

This clonotype was detected only a few times. This chain's CDR3 is CASSQAYRDFYNEQFF. The DNA of the CDR3 is TGCGCCAGCAGCCAAGCGTACAGAGACTTCTACAATGAGCAGTTCTTC. The genes are TRBV4-3 and TRBJ2-1; D remains ambiguous. The CDR3 has 16 amino acids. CDR1 is LGHNA, CDR2 YSLEER, per germline. V was pared by 1 base and J by 3 bases, with 13 bases between.

The V gene is TRBV19, the J gene TRBJ2-1; D remains unclear. Per the germline V gene, CDR1 is LNHDA and CDR2 is SQIVND (reference sequence). The CDR3 extends over 14 amino acids. Trimming shortened V by 3 bases and J by 2 bases, and 8 bases separated the two germline ends. For the CDR3, the DNA is TGTGCCAGTAGTATGTCCACACCCTACAATGAGCAGTTCTTC. This translates into CASSMSTPYNEQFF.

In its sample, this clonotype was seen many times. The V and J genes are TRBV29-1 and TRBJ2-2; possible D gene TRBD2, 5 bases. V gave up 4 bases and J gave up 2 bases, with 11 bases separating them. The V gene's germline CDR1 is SQVTM and CDR2 ANQGSEA. The CDR3 spans 14 residues. CDR3 sequence (DNA): TGCAGCGTTGTCGGGGTAGCCAACACCGGGGAGCTGTTTTTT. Protein sequence: CSVVGVANTGELFF.

The gene calls are TRBV3-1 and TRBJ2-3; perhaps TRBD1 as D (5 bases). Germline values: CDR1 LGHDT, CDR2 YNNKEL (reference sequence). This CDR3 is 18 amino acids long. V was cut by 0 bases and J by 0 bases, with 16 bases left in between. As DNA, the CDR3 is TGTGCCAGCAGCCAAGATGGGGCTAATACCGCTAGCACAGATACGCAGTATTTT. It is translated as CASSQDGANTASTDTQYF.

The V and J genes are TRBV12-3 or TRBV12-4 and TRBJ2-7, with 10 bases that match TRBD2. Unmatched junction bases numbered 6, after V lost 7 bases and J lost 3 bases. CDR3 length: 14 residues. The CDR3 sequence: CASTLAGALYEQYF. The CDR3 DNA is TGTGCCAGCACCCTAGCGGGAGCCCTCTACGAGCAGTACTTC.

The chain is built from TRBV28 and TRBJ2-7; D tentatively fits TRBD1 or TRBD2 (5 bases each). Germline V lookup: CDR1 MDHEN, CDR2 SYDVKM. Trimming took off 5 bases at V and 2 bases at J, with 25 bases between the two ends. The CDR3 runs to 18 residues. CDR3 residues: CASSKSGQPSRRTYEQYF. In DNA, the CDR3 is TGTGCCAGCAGTAAGTCGGGGCAGCCCTCCCGCCGGACCTACGAGCAGTACTTC.

Turning to this clonotype: One junction end disagrees with the germline gene, perhaps due to a read error. This chain uses TRBV20-1 with TRBJ2-5, with 10 bases lining up with TRBD1. The V gene's germline CDR1 is DFQATT and CDR2 SNEGSKA (reference sequence). There are 13 residues in the CDR3. The CDR3 sequence is CSAPDRGQGTQYF. CDR3 DNA sequence: TGCAGTGCCCCAGACAGGGGGCAAGGGACCCAGTACTTC.

The chain links TRBV6-2 or TRBV6-3 to TRBJ2-1; a possible D gene is TRBD1 (6 bases). Germline lookup yields CDR1 MNHEY and CDR2 SVGEGT. Trimming took off 5 bases at V and 15 bases at J, with 14 bases between the two ends. CDR3 length: 11 amino acids. CDR3 sequence: CASSRQVLWFF. CDR3 sequence (DNA): TGTGCCAGCAGTCGACAGGTCTTGTGGTTCTTC.

This clonotype was detected many times. The gene calls are TRBV7-2 and TRBJ2-3; D ambiguous. The length of the CDR3 is 14 residues. Germline V gene sequence: CDR1 SGHTA, CDR2 FQGNSA. V lost 3 bases and J 1 base, leaving 8 bases between the germline ends. In DNA, the CDR3 is TGTGCCAGCAGCTTCACGTGGGGCACAGATACGCAGTATTTT. Protein product: CASSFTWGTDTQYF.

The chain joins TRBV28 to TRBJ2-1; D is ambiguous. Trimming took 6 bases from V and 6 from J, leaving 12 bases between them. The CDR3 is made up of 13 amino acids. Germline assignment: CDR1 MDHEN and CDR2 SYDVKM. Here the CDR3 DNA reads TGTGCCAGCAGACATCCTGCACCCAATGAGCAGTTCTTC. It yields the protein CASRHPAPNEQFF.

A few counts support this clonotype. V gene TRBV20-1 combines with J gene TRBJ2-7; possible D gene TRBD2, 6 bases. V was trimmed by 0 bases and J by 1 base, leaving 7 bases between them. The CDR3 length is 13 residues. Germline V lookup: CDR1 DFQATT, CDR2 SNEGSKA (reference sequence). In DNA form, the CDR3 reads TGCAGTGCTAGAGAGACTAGTTCCTACGAGCAGTACTTC. Residues: CSARETSSYEQYF.

This clonotype appeared a few times. The chain joins TRBV7-6 to TRBJ1-1, with D possibly TRBD1 on 6 matching bases. The V end lost 1 base, the J end lost 5 bases, and 14 bases lay between the germline ends. The CDR3 has 15 amino acids. CDR1 and CDR2 (germline): SGHVS, FNYEAQ. In DNA form, the CDR3 reads TGTGCCAGCAGCTTAGAACCGGGGGCTAAGACTGAAGCTTTCTTT. Amino acids: CASSLEPGAKTEAFF.

The J gene is TRBJ2-7, the V gene TRBV5-1, with D possibly matching TRBD2 (5 bases). Germline values: CDR1 SGHRS, CDR2 YFSETQ. V lost 6 bases and J lost 1, with 14 bases in between. The CDR3 spans 14 residues. The CDR3 coding sequence is TGCGCCAGCAATAGGGTCTCGGGATCCTACGAGCAGTACTTC. Translation gives CASNRVSGSYEQYF.